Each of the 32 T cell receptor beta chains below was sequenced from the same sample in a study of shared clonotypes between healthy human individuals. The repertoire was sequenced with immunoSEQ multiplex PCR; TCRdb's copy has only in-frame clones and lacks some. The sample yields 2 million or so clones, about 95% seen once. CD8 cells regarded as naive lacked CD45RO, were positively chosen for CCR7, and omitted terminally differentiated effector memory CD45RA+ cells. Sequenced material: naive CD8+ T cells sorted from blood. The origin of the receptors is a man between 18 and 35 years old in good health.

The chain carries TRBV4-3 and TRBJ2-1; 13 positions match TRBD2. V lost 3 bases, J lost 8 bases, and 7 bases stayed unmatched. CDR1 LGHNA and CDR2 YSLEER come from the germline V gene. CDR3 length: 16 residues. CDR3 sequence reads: CASSQRLAGGFYEQFF. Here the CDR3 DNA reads TGCGCCAGCAGCCAGCGACTAGCGGGAGGTTTCTATGAGCAGTTCTTC.

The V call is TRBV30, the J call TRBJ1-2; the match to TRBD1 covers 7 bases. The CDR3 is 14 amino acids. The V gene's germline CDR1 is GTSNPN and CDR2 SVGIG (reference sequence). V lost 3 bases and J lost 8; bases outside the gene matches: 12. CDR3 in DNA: TGTGCCTGGAGGAGACAGGGAGACTATCAGGGCTACACCTTC. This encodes CAWRRQGDYQGYTF.

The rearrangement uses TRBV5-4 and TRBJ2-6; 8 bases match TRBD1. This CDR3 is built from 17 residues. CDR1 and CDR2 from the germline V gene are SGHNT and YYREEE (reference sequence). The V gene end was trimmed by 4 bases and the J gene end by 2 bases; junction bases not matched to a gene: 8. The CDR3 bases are TGTGCCAGCAGCCCTGGACAGGGAAACGCTGGGGCCAACGTCCTGACTTTC. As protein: CASSPGQGNAGANVLTF.

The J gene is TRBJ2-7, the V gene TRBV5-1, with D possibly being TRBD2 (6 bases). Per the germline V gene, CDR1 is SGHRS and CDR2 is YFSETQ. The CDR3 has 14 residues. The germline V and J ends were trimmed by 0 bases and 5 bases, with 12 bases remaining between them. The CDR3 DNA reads TGCGCCAGCAGCTTGGGCCAGGGAGGTAACGAGCAGTACTTC. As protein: CASSLGQGGNEQYF.

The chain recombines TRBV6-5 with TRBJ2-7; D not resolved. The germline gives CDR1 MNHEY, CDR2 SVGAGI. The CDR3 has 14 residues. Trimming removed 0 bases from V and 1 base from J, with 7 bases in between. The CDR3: CASSYSPTSYEQYF. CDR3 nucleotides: TGTGCCAGCAGTTACTCACCTACTTCCTACGAGCAGTACTTC.

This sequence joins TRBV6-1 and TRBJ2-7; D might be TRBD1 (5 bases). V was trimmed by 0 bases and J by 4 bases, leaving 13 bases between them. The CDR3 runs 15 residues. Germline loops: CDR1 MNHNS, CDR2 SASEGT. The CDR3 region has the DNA TGTGCCAGCAGTGAAGCTTGGCAGGGCACATACGAGCAGTACTTC. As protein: CASSEAWQGTYEQYF.

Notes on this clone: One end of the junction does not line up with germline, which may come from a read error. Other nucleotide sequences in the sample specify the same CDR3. CDR3 amino acids: CASTRERSGNQPQHF. CDR3 bases: TGTGCCAGCACCCGGGAACGATCCGGCAATCAGCCCCAGCACTTT. The rearrangement uses TRBV28 and TRBJ1-5; no reliable D call. The CDR3 length is 15 residues. CDR1 is MDHEN, CDR2 SYDVKM, per germline.

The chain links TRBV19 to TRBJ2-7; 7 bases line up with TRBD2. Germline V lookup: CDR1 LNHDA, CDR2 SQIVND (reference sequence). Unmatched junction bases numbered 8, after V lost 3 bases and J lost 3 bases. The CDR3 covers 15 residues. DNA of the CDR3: TGTGCCAGTAGTATCTCGCTAGCGGTACTCTACGAGCAGTACTTC. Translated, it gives CASSISLAVLYEQYF.

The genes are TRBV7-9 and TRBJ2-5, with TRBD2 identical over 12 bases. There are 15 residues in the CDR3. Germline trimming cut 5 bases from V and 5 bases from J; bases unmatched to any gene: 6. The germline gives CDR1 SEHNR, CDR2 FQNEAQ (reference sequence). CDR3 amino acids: CASSPLAGGLETQYF. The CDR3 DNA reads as TGTGCCAGCAGCCCCCTAGCGGGGGGGCTGGAGACCCAGTACTTC.

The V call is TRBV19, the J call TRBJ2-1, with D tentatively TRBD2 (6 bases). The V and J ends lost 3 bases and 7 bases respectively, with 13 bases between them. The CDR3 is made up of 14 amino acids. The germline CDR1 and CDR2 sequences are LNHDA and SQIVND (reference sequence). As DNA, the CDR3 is TGTGCCAGTAGTATCTCGGGAGCGGGTAATGAGCAGTTCTTC. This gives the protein CASSISGAGNEQFF.

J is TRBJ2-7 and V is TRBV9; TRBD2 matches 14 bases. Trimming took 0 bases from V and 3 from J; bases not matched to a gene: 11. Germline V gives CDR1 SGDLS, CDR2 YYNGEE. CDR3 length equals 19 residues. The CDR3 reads CASSVGWGKGLAGDYEQYF. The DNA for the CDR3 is TGTGCCAGCAGCGTAGGATGGGGAAAGGGACTAGCGGGGGACTACGAGCAGTACTTC.

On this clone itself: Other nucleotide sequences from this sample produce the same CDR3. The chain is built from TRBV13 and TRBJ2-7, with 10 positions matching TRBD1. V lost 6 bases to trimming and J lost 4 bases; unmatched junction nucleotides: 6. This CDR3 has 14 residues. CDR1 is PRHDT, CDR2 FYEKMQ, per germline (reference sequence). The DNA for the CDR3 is TGTGCCAGCAGTTCCGGGACAGGGGATTACGAGCAGTACTTC. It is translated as CASSSGTGDYEQYF.

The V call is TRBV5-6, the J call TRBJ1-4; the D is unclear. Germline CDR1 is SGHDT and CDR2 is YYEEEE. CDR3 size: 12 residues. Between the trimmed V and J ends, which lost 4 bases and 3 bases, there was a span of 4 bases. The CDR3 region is CASSEANEKLFF. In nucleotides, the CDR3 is TGTGCCAGCAGCGAGGCTAATGAAAAACTGTTTTTT.

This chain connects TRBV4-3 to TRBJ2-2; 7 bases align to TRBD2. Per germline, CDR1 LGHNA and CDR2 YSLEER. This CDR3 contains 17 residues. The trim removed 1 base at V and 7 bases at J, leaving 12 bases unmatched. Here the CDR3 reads CASSQGVERDMGGELFF. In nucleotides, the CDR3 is TGCGCCAGCAGCCAAGGGGTAGAGCGGGATATGGGCGGGGAGCTGTTTTTT.

CDR3 region: CASSLLRDEQYF. As DNA, the CDR3 is TGTGCCAGCAGCTTACTCCGCGACGAGCAGTACTTC. The genes are TRBV11-2 and TRBJ2-7; D is ambiguous. The V and J ends lost 2 bases and 5 bases respectively, with 7 bases between them. CDR1 is SGHAT and CDR2 is FQNNGV in the germline V gene. The CDR3 spans 12 residues.

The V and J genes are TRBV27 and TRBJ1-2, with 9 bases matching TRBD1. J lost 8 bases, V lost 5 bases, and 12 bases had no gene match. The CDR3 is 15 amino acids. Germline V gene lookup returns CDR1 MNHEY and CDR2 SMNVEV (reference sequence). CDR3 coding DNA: TGTGCCAGCAGTGCAGCTCAACAGGGGGCTTGGGGCTACACCTTC. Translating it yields CASSAAQQGAWGYTF.

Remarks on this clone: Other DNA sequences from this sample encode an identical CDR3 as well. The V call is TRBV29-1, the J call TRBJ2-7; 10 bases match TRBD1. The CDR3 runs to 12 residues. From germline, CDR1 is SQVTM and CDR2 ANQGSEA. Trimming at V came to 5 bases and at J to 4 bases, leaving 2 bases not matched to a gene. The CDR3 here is CSVRGQGYEQYF. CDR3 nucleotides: TGCAGCGTTAGGGGACAGGGGTACGAGCAGTACTTC.

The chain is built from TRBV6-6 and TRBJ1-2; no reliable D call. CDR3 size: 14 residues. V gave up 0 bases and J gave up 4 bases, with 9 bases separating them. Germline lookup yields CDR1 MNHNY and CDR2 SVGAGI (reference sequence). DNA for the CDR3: TGTGCCAGCAGTTACTCGGAGTCTATCTATGGCTACACCTTC. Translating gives CASSYSESIYGYTF.

Here the CDR3 reads CASRPTGDGYEQYF. The CDR3 DNA reads as TGTGCCAGCAGGCCAACAGGGGACGGTTACGAGCAGTACTTC. J is TRBJ2-7 and V is TRBV6-5, with 7 bases matching TRBD1. The CDR3 has 14 residues. Germline CDR1 and CDR2: MNHEY and SVGAGI. J gave up 4 bases and V 6 bases, and 9 bases lay outside the gene matches.

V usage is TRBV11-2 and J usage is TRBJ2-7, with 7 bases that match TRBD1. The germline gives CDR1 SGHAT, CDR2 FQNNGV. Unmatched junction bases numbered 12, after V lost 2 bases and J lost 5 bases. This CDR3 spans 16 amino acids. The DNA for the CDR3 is TGTGCCAGCAGCTTACTTACGACAGGGTTCCTGGACGAGCAGTACTTC. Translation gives CASSLLTTGFLDEQYF.

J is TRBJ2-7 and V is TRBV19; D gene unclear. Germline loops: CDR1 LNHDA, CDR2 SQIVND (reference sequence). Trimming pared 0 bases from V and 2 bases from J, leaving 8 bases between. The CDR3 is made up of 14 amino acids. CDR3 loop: CASSIDTVAYEQYF. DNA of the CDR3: TGTGCCAGTAGTATAGATACAGTAGCCTACGAGCAGTACTTC.

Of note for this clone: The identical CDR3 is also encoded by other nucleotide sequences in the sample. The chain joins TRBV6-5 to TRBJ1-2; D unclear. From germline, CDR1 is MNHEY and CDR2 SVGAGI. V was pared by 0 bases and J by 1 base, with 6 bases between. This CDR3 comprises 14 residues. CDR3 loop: CASSYSEGNYGYTF. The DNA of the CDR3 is TGTGCCAGCAGTTACTCAGAGGGTAACTATGGCTACACCTTC.

This chain's CDR3 is CASSQDWRAYEQYF. CDR3 coding DNA: TGCGCCAGCAGCCAAGATTGGAGGGCCTACGAGCAGTACTTC. The V and J genes are TRBV4-3 and TRBJ2-7; D is perhaps TRBD2 (6 bases). The ends were cut back, 0 bases at V and 2 bases at J, with 8 bases in the middle. This CDR3 is built from 14 residues. CDR1 is LGHNA, CDR2 YSLEER, per germline.

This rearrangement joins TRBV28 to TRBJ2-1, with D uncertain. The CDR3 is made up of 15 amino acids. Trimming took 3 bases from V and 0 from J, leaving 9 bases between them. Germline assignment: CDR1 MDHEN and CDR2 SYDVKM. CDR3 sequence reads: CASSLRPYSYNEQFF. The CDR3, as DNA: TGTGCCAGCAGTTTGCGTCCCTACTCCTACAATGAGCAGTTCTTC.

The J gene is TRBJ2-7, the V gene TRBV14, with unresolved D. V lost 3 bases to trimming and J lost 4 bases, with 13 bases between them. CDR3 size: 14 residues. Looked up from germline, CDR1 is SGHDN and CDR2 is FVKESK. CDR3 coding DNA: TGTGCCAGCAGCCACGCAGGATCAACTTACGAGCAGTACTTC. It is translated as CASSHAGSTYEQYF. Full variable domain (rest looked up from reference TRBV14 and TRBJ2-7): EAGVTQFPSHSVIEKGQTVTLRCDPISGHDNLYWYRRVMGKEIKFLLHFVKESKQDESGMPNNRFLAERTGGTYSTLKVQPAELEDSGVYFCASSHAGSTYEQYFGPGTRLTVT.

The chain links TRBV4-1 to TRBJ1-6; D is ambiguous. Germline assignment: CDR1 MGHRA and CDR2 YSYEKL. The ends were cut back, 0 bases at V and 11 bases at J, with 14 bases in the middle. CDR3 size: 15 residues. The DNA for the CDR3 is TGCGCCAGCAGCCAAGATTGGGCCGAAAGAGCACCCCTCCACTTT. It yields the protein CASSQDWAERAPLHF.

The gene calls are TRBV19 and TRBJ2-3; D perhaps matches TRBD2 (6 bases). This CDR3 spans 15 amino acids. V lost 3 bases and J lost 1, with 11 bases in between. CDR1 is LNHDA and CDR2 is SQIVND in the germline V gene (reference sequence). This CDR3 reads CASSISRGGTDTQYF. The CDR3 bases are TGTGCCAGTAGTATTTCCCGCGGGGGCACAGATACGCAGTATTTT.

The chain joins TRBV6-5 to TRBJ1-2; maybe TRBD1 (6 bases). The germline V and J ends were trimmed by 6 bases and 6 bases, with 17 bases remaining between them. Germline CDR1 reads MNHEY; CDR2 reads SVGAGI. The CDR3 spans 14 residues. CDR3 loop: CASSPDRPVDGYTF. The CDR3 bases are TGTGCCAGCAGCCCCGACAGGCCGGTTGATGGCTACACCTTC.

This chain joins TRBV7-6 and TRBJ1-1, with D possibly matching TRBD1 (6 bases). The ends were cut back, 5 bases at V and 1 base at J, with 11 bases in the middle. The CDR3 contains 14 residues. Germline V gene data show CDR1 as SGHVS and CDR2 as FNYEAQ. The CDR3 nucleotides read TGTGCCAGCAGCCGGACAGCATCGAACACTGAAGCTTTCTTT. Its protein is CASSRTASNTEAFF. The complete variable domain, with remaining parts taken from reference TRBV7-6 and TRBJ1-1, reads GAGVSQSPRYKVTKRGQDVALRCDPISGHVSLYWYRQALGQGPEFLTYFNYEAQQDKSGLPNDRFSAERPEGSISTLTIQRTEQRDSAMYRCASSRTASNTEAFFGQGTRLTVV.

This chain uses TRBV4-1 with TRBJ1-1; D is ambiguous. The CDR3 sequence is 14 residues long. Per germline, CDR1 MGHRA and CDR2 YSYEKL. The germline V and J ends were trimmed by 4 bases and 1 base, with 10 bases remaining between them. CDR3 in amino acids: CASSLQTWNTEAFF. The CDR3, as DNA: TGCGCCAGCAGCCTCCAAACATGGAACACTGAAGCTTTCTTT.

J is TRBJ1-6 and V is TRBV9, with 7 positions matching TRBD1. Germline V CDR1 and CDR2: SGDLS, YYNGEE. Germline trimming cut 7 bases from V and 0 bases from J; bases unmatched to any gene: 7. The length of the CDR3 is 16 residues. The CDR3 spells CASQGQPSSYNSPLHF. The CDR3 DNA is TGTGCCAGCCAGGGACAGCCAAGCTCCTATAATTCACCCCTCCACTTT. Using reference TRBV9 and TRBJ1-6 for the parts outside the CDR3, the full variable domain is DSGVTQTPKHLITATGQRVTLRCSPRSGDLSVYWYQQSLDQGLQFLIQYYNGEERAKGNILERFSAQQFPDLHSELNLSSLELGDSALYFCASQGQPSSYNSPLHFGNGTRLTVT.

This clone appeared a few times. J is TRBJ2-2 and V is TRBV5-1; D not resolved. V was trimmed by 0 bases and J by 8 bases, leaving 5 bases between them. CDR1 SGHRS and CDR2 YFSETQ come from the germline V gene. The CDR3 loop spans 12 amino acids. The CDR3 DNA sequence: TGCGCCAGCAGCTTGGACTGGGGGGAGCTGTTTTTT. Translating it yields CASSLDWGELFF.